This T cell receptor beta chain stems from a study of shared clonotypes between healthy human individuals. General study points: It was expected that sequencing depth would affect clonotype sharing among donors.

The authors distributed each subset's genomic DNA evenly over several immunoSEQ plates. Per the original methods: There were no quality scores in the junction-only immunoSEQ sequences, so filtering differed. Generated by immunoSEQ multiplex PCR, the TCRdb table keeps only in-frame clones and is missing some. V and J calls and clone size follow that table, whereas D and trimming were derived from the DNA. The data show some 450,000 clones, 60% to 80% seen once. This CDR3 contains 14 residues. Germline V gene sequence: CDR1 SGHTA, CDR2 FQGNSA. V lost 5 bases to trimming and J lost 1 base; unmatched junction nucleotides: 2. Caucasian adults residing in Nashville, Tennessee made up all the donors. This clone has a count of ten or more. Its target is not known.

The clonotype originates from a middle-aged woman in good health. Some clones in this sample may be carry-over from other donors' samples. The chain recombines TRBV7-2 with TRBJ2-1; 7 bases line up with TRBD1. Sequencing input: PBMCs. CDR3 bases: TGTGCCAGCAGCCCGGACAGGTCCTACAATGAGCAGTTCTTC. It yields the protein CASSPDRSYNEQFF.